Following are 3 T cell receptor beta chains from one sample sequenced in a study of T cell changes during pregnancy in multiple sclerosis. Assay: immunoSEQ multiplex PCR; the TCRdb copy retains only in-frame clones and omits some. The data hold around 43,000 clones, with roughly 89% observed a single time. Material: CD4+ T cells from peripheral blood mononuclear cells, obtained in the first trimester of pregnancy. All receptors come from a female donor with multiple sclerosis, enrolled in a pregnancy study.

For the CDR3, the DNA is TGTGCCAGCAGGCCCTCCGGGGAAATCCACTATGGCTACACCTTC. Protein: CASRPSGEIHYGYTF. The chain has TRBV6-5 and TRBJ1-2; D gene ambiguous. CDR1 and CDR2 (germline): MNHEY, SVGAGI. The CDR3 is made up of 15 amino acids. Deletions cut 6 bases from V and 3 bases from J, with 17 bases between.

The chain links TRBV19 to TRBJ2-3; D possibly corresponds to TRBD2 (6 bases). From germline, CDR1 is LNHDA and CDR2 SQIVND (reference sequence). Trimming stripped 5 bases from V and 10 bases from J, with 19 bases between. The CDR3 contains 14 residues. The CDR3 DNA reads TGTGCCAGTAGTCCCGGGACTCGCCGATTTTCGCAGTATTTT. Protein product: CASSPGTRRFSQYF.

The chain employs TRBV5-1 and TRBJ2-7; 11 bases match TRBD2. J lost 0 bases, V lost 2 bases, and 4 bases had no gene match. The CDR3 spans 16 residues. CDR1 SGHRS and CDR2 YFSETQ come from the germline V gene. CDR3 nucleotides: TGCGCCAGCAGCTTACTAGCGGGAGAGATCTCCTACGAGCAGTACTTC. Its protein is CASSLLAGEISYEQYF.